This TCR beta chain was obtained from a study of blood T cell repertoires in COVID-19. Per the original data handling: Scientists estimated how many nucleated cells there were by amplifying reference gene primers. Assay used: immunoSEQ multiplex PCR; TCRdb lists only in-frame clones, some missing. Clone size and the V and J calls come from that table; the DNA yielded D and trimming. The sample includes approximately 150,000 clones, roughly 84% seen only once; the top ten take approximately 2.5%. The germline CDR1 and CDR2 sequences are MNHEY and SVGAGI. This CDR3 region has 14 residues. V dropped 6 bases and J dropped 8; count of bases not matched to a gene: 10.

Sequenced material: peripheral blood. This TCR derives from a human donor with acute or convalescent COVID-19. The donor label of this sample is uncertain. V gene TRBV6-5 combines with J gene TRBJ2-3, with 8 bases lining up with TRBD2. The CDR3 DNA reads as TGTGCCAGCAGGGAGACCGGGACTAGTGGTACGCAGTATTTT. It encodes CASRETGTSGTQYF.